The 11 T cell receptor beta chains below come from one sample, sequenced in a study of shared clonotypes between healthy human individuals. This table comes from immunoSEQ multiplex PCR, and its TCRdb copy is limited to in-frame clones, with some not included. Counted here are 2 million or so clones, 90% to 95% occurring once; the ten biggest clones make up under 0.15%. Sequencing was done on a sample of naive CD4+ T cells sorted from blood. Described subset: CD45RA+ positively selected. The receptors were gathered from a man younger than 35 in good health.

The CDR3 here is CATSRAPELNYGYTF. CDR3 DNA sequence: TGTGCCACCAGCAGAGCCCCAGAACTAAACTATGGCTACACCTTC. V and J are TRBV15 and TRBJ1-2; D is unclear. V was clipped by 1 base and J by 2 bases, with 11 bases between them. Germline CDR1 and CDR2: LNHNV and YYDKDF (reference sequence). The CDR3 is made up of 15 amino acids.

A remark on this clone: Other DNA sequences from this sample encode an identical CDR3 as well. The CDR3 spells CASSGTANTEAFF. In nucleotides, the CDR3 is TGTGCCAGCAGCGGGACAGCGAACACTGAAGCTTTCTTT. The rearrangement joins TRBV7-2 to TRBJ1-1, with 7 bases matching TRBD1. There are 13 residues in the CDR3. Germline V gene lookup returns CDR1 SGHTA and CDR2 FQGNSA. J was trimmed by 1 base and V by 5 bases; bases with no gene match: 1.

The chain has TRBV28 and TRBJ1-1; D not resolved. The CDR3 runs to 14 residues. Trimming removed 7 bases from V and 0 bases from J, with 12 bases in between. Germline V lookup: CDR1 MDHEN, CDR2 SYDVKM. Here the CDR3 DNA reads TGTGCCAGCAAACATTCGAACATGAACACTGAAGCTTTCTTT. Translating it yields CASKHSNMNTEAFF. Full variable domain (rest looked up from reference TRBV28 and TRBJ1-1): DVKVTQSSRYLVKRTGEKVFLECVQDMDHENMFWYRQDPGLGLRLIYFSYDVKMKEKGDIPEGYSVSREKKERFSLILESASTNQTSMYLCASKHSNMNTEAFFGQGTRLTVV.

The CDR3 reads CASSAEQFF. The CDR3 DNA is TGTGCCAGCAGTGCTGAGCAGTTCTTC. This rearrangement joins TRBV6-1 to TRBJ2-1; no definite D call. This CDR3 spans 9 amino acids. V was clipped by 4 bases and J by 9 bases, with 1 base between them. Per germline, CDR1 MNHNS and CDR2 SASEGT.

Written as DNA, the CDR3 is TGTGCCAGCAGCCAAGGACAGACAAAGCCCTACGAGCAGTACTTC. It codes for CASSQGQTKPYEQYF. V and J are TRBV11-2 and TRBJ2-7, with a possible D match to TRBD1 (6 bases). Germline V lookup: CDR1 SGHAT, CDR2 FQNNGV. The CDR3 is 15 residues long. The V end lost 5 bases, the J end lost 2 bases, and 16 bases lay between the germline ends.

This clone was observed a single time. CDR3 residues: CASGLVLLKGSSYEQYF. CDR3 sequence (DNA): TGTGCTAGTGGTTTGGTACTACTCAAAGGGAGCTCCTACGAGCAGTACTTC. The chain recombines TRBV12-5 with TRBJ2-7; a possible D gene is TRBD2 (5 bases). V lost 0 bases and J 0 bases, leaving 15 bases between the germline ends. This CDR3 is 17 amino acids long. CDR1 is LGHNT, CDR2 FRNRAP, per germline.

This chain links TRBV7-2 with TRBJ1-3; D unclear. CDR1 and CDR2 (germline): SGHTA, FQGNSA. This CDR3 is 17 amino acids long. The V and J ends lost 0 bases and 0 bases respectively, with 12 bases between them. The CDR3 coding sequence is TGTGCCAGCAGCTTAGCGATGGCTAGGGTCTCTGGAAACACCATATATTTT. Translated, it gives CASSLAMARVSGNTIYF.

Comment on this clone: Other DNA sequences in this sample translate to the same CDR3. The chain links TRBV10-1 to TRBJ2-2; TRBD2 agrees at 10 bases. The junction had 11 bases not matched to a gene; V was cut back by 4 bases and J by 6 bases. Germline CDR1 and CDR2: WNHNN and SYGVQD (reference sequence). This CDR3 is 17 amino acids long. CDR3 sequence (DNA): TGCGCCAGCAGTGGGACTAGCGGCCTCGGTGTGTCCGGGGAGCTGTTTTTT. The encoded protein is CASSGTSGLGVSGELFF.

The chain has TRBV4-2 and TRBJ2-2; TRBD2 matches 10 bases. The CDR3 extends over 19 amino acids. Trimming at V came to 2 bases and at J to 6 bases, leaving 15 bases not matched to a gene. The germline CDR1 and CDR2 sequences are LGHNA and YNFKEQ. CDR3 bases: TGTGCCAGCAGCCAACGCACTCATAGCGGGGGGCCAGTAGCCGGGGAGCTGTTTTTT. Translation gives CASSQRTHSGGPVAGELFF.

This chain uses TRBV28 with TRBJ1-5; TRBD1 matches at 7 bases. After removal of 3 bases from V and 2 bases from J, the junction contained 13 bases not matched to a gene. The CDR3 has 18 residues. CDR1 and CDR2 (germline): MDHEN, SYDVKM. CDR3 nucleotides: TGTGCCAGCAGTTTCTTCACTCGCGGAGGGGGCCGCAATCAGCCCCAGCATTTT. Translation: CASSFFTRGGGRNQPQHF.

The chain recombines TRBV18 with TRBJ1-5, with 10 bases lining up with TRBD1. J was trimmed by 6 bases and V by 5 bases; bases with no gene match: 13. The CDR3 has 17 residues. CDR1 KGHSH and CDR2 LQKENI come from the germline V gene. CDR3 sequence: CASSLPGQGPSRQPQHF. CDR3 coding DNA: TGTGCCAGCTCATTACCGGGACAGGGGCCCTCCCGTCAGCCCCAGCATTTT.